Below are 10 T cell receptor beta chains sequenced from a single sample in a study of T cell repertoires in cytomegalovirus infection. These receptors' antigens are unknown. From the reads, TCRdb called clonotypes with MiXCR, one entry per CDR3 protein. The sample consists of 680,000 or so distinct CDR3 sequences, about 33% of them appearing once. Sequenced here: cultured PBMCs, sampled from culture after CMV antigen stimulation. The receptors here all came from a human donor in good health (CMV status not recorded). Some clones in this sample may be carry-over from other donors' samples.

The rearrangement links TRBV11-3 to TRBJ2-1; 7 nucleotides agree with TRBD2. This CDR3 has 17 amino acids. Unmatched junction bases numbered 10, after V lost 5 bases and J lost 0 bases. From germline, CDR1 is SGHNT and CDR2 YENEEA. CDR3 DNA sequence: TGTGCCAGCAGCCTTTCTGGACTAGGATCCTCCTACAATGAGCAGTTCTTC. The encoded protein is CASSLSGLGSSYNEQFF.

A few counts support this clonotype. The chain has TRBV10-1 and TRBJ1-1, with 8 bases that match TRBD1. V was clipped by 6 bases and J by 6 bases; unmatched bases: 9. Germline CDR1 WNHNN, CDR2 SYGVQD (reference sequence). This CDR3 has 14 residues. CDR3 nucleotides: TGCGCCAGCAGCTCCGGACAGGGTTCCCCTGAAGCTTTCTTT. Translating gives CASSSGQGSPEAFF.

This clonotype has only a few counts. The chain combines TRBV11-2 with TRBJ1-3; 7 nucleotides line up with TRBD1. CDR1 is SGHAT and CDR2 is FQNNGV in the germline V gene. The CDR3 extends over 15 amino acids. V trimming: 6 bases; J trimming: 1 base; junction bases outside the gene matches: 6. The DNA of the CDR3 is TGTGCCAGCAGAACGACCAGGGGGTCTGGAAACACCATATATTTT. This gives the protein CASRTTRGSGNTIYF.

This clonotype was detected many times. The chain combines TRBV7-9 with TRBJ1-3; D possibly corresponds to TRBD1 (6 bases). The CDR3 extends over 14 amino acids. V lost 5 bases to trimming and J lost 4 bases, with 12 bases between them. The germline V gene encodes CDR1 SEHNR and CDR2 FQNEAQ (reference sequence). CDR3 sequence (DNA): TGTGCCAGCAGCATACGACAGGAGGGAAACACCATATATTTT. Its translation is CASSIRQEGNTIYF.

This clonotype was seen a handful of times. The chain carries TRBV10-3 and TRBJ2-3; either TRBD1 or TRBD2 may supply D (5 bases each). Trimming pared 2 bases from V and 0 bases from J, leaving 12 bases between. Germline V lookup: CDR1 ENHRY, CDR2 SYGVKD. The CDR3 contains 16 residues. The CDR3 sequence is CAISEPLGGSTDTQYF. The CDR3 DNA follows: TGTGCCATCAGTGAGCCCCTTGGGGGAAGCACAGATACGCAGTATTTT.

With regard to this clonotype: This CDR3 is missing its conserved last phenylalanine or tryptophan, likely due to a read error. The chain couples TRBV11-2 to TRBJ2-7; 7 positions agree with TRBD1. V lost 1 base and J lost 3; bases outside the gene matches: 3. The CDR3 has 14 amino acids. Germline CDR1 and CDR2: SGHAT and FQNNGV. The CDR3: CASSLVSGGYEQYS. The CDR3 bases are TGTGCCAGCAGCTTAGTTTCAGGGGGCTACGAGCAGTACTCC.

V is TRBV20-1 and J is TRBJ2-1; 7 bases match TRBD2. The germline V gene encodes CDR1 DFQATT and CDR2 SNEGSKA (reference sequence). Trimming removed 5 bases from V and 8 bases from J; junction bases left unmatched: 12. The CDR3 sequence is 14 residues long. The CDR3 bases are TGCAGTGCTGGACGGGACTATGGGGGTGATGAGCAGTTCTTC. Amino acid sequence: CSAGRDYGGDEQFF.

This clonotype was counted only a few times. The CDR3 loop is CASSAGLFTSTDTQYF. CDR3 bases: TGTGCCAGTAGTGCGGGCCTTTTTACTAGCACAGATACGCAGTATTTT. The chain employs TRBV19 and TRBJ2-3; maybe TRBD2 (5 bases). Trimming removed 5 bases from V and 0 bases from J, with 15 bases in between. CDR3 size: 16 residues. Germline values: CDR1 LNHDA, CDR2 SQIVND (reference sequence).

This clonotype occurred many times. The rearrangement links TRBV6-1 to TRBJ1-1; D is ambiguous. This CDR3 region has 14 residues. CDR1 and CDR2 (germline): MNHNS, SASEGT. Trimming took off 10 bases at V and 0 bases at J, with 15 bases between the two ends. The CDR3 sequence is CATQAQPMNTEAFF. Written as DNA, the CDR3 is TGTGCCACCCAGGCACAGCCCATGAACACTGAAGCTTTCTTT.

This chain connects TRBV12-3 or TRBV12-4 to TRBJ1-1; D is perhaps TRBD1 (6 bases). CDR3 length: 16 residues. Trimming took 2 bases from V and 0 from J, leaving 13 bases between them. In nucleotides, the CDR3 is TGTGCCAGCAGTTTAACCAGACAGGTGGTGAACACTGAAGCTTTCTTT. Amino acids: CASSLTRQVVNTEAFF.